The next 23 T cell receptor beta chains were all read from a single sample in a study of CD4 and CD8 cells across lung adenocarcinoma regions. One entry per CDR3 protein, called by TCRdb with MiXCR from the PCR reads. The table shows about 20,000 distinct CDR3 sequences, with about half occurring only once. Sample: CD8+ T cells from the center of a lung tumor. The receptor set was obtained from a female donor with lung adenocarcinoma. The CD4 and CD8 labels of this study may be unreliable.

The chain carries TRBV10-3 and TRBJ2-3, with D perhaps matching TRBD1 (6 bases). Germline V gene sequence: CDR1 ENHRY, CDR2 SYGVKD. V was trimmed by 3 bases and J by 4 bases, leaving 11 bases between them. This CDR3 comprises 14 residues. CDR3 region: CAISDSTGPDTQYF. The CDR3 DNA is TGTGCCATCAGTGACAGTACAGGGCCAGATACGCAGTATTTT.

This chain joins TRBV6-1 and TRBJ2-5; no firm D call. This CDR3 has 11 residues. Trimming pared 6 bases from V and 5 bases from J, leaving 7 bases between. Germline V lookup: CDR1 MNHNS, CDR2 SASEGT. CDR3 in amino acids: CASRFGETQYF. CDR3 nucleotide sequence: TGTGCCAGCAGGTTCGGCGAGACCCAGTACTTC.

The rearrangement uses TRBV4-1 and TRBJ2-3, with a tentative D call TRBD2 (6 bases). Germline CDR1 is MGHRA and CDR2 is YSYEKL. This CDR3 is 15 amino acids long. Between the trimmed V and J ends, which lost 6 bases and 1 base, there was a span of 14 bases. DNA for the CDR3: TGCGCCAGCAGTTCCACGGGGGTGGGCACAGATACGCAGTATTTT. This sequence encodes CASSSTGVGTDTQYF.

This clonotype was detected a few times. The chain is built from TRBV14 and TRBJ2-1, with D maybe TRBD2 (5 bases). Per the germline V gene, CDR1 is SGHDN and CDR2 is FVKESK. The V end lost 4 bases, the J end lost 0 bases, and 16 bases lay between the germline ends. The CDR3 is 17 residues long. The CDR3 region is CASSRGGGLGSYNEQFF. CDR3 bases: TGTGCCAGCAGCCGCGGAGGTGGCCTGGGCTCCTACAATGAGCAGTTCTTC.

By its share, this clonotype is medium-sized. The J gene is TRBJ2-3, the V gene TRBV10-1; a weak D match, TRBD1 (5 bases). CDR3 size: 13 residues. The V gene lost 3 bases and the J gene lost 1 base, with 5 bases spanning the gap. Germline V CDR1 and CDR2: WNHNN, SYGVQD (reference sequence). CDR3: CASSDRGTDTQYF. In DNA, the CDR3 is TGCGCCAGCAGTGACAGGGGCACAGATACGCAGTATTTT.

As for this clonotype: At one of its ends the junction is not consistent with the germline gene, which may arise from a read error. The J gene is TRBJ2-1, the V gene TRBV27; tentative D call: TRBD1 (6 bases). CDR1 and CDR2 (germline): MNHEY, SMNVEV (reference sequence). The CDR3 totals 15 residues. The CDR3, as DNA: TGTGCCGGCGGGTTTGGGGGCAGAGAACCAGATACGCAGTATTTC. Amino acids: CAGGFGGREPDTQYF.

V and J are TRBV9 and TRBJ2-2; TRBD2 agrees at 7 bases. The V and J ends lost 2 bases and 5 bases, in that order; junction bases with no gene match: 9. This CDR3 comprises 16 residues. CDR1 and CDR2 from the germline V gene are SGDLS and YYNGEE. The CDR3 is CASSVPSGVWTGELFF. For the CDR3, the DNA is TGTGCCAGCAGCGTCCCTAGCGGAGTGTGGACCGGGGAGCTGTTTTTT.

The chain combines TRBV6-1 with TRBJ2-1, with D possibly matching TRBD1 (6 bases). The J call may not be correct, given that the DNA end is closer to TRBJ2-4. The germline gives CDR1 MNHNS, CDR2 SASEGT. The CDR3 totals 15 residues. CDR3: CASSPFTGYRNIQYF. In nucleotides, the CDR3 is TGTGCCAGCAGTCCCTTTACAGGGTATCGAAACATTCAGTACTTC.

In regard to this clonotype: The junction departs from the called germline gene at one end, perhaps through a read error. The V call is TRBV6-1, the J call TRBJ2-3; 8 nucleotides align to TRBD2. The CDR3 has 15 residues. The germline V gene encodes CDR1 MNHNS and CDR2 SASEGT. CDR3 sequence reads: CARGEGAGGTETQYF. The CDR3 DNA reads as TGTGCCAGGGGTGAAGGGGCGGGAGGCACAGAGACGCAGTATTTC.

The J gene is TRBJ2-3, the V gene TRBV27; 7 bases agree with TRBD1. The ends lost 3 bases at V and 9 bases at J; junction bases unmatched: 12. Germline V gene sequence: CDR1 MNHEY, CDR2 SMNVEV (reference sequence). The CDR3 has 15 amino acids. The CDR3 DNA is TGTGCCAGCAGTTTTGGGGACAGTGAACAAGAGACGCAGTATTTT. Translated, it gives CASSFGDSEQETQYF.

The V and J genes are TRBV6-1 and TRBJ1-2; TRBD1 is a possible D gene (6 bases). Trimming removed 6 bases at V and 4 bases at J, with 12 bases between. The length of the CDR3 is 13 residues. The germline V gene encodes CDR1 MNHNS and CDR2 SASEGT. CDR3 coding DNA: TGTGCCAGCAGAATTCAACAGGGCTATGGCTACACCTTC. Its protein product is CASRIQQGYGYTF.

The V gene is TRBV4-2, the J gene TRBJ2-1; D gene ambiguous. Looked up from germline, CDR1 is LGHNA and CDR2 is YNFKEQ. This CDR3 spans 12 amino acids. V gave up 1 base and J gave up 13 bases, with 11 bases separating them. The CDR3 DNA follows: TGTGCCAGCAGCCAAGTACTCCAAGACCAGTTCTTC. It is translated as CASSQVLQDQFF.

This chain connects TRBV6-5 to TRBJ2-5, with D perhaps given as TRBD1 or TRBD2 (6 bases each). The CDR3 covers 14 residues. In germline, CDR1 is MNHEY, CDR2 SVGAGI. The V end was cut by 2 bases, the J end by 9 bases, with 16 bases between. CDR3 nucleotide sequence: TGTGCCAGCAGTTACCGACGCACGGGGGCGCCCCAGTACTTC. Amino acid sequence: CASSYRRTGAPQYF.

The chain joins TRBV12-3 or TRBV12-4 to TRBJ2-1; 9 bases are a match to TRBD2. The J call may be wrong; the DNA end is better matched by TRBJ2-5. The CDR3 is 14 residues long. The CDR3 nucleotides are TGTGCCAGCAGTTTAGGGGGACTAGCAGTAACCCAGTACTTC. Translated, it gives CASSLGGLAVTQYF.

Remarks on this clonotype: Because it lacks the conserved phenylalanine or tryptophan at the end, this CDR3 is likely a read error. It is unclear where the CDR3 begins or ends on the DNA, so no DNA is shown, and the CDR3 is as TCRdb lists it. The chain joins TRBV30 to TRBJ2-5; the table gives TRBD1 as D, unverified against the DNA. Germline-derived CDR1 and CDR2 are GTSNPN and SVGIG (reference sequence). The CDR3 is 21 residues long, counting both termini. The CDR3 sequence is CAWSPGAIPVGDDREGWHMAG.

The rearrangement links TRBV28 to TRBJ2-1, with TRBD2 identical over 7 bases. Gene TRBJ2-5 matches the end of the DNA better, so the J call may be wrong. The CDR3 totals 16 residues. Germline V gives CDR1 MDHEN, CDR2 SYDVKM. Here the CDR3 DNA reads TGTGCCAGCAGTTTGGTGGAGGGAGGGGCTTCCGGGACCCAGTACTTC. Translated, it gives CASSLVEGGASGTQYF.

This rearrangement joins TRBV25-1 to TRBJ2-3, with 8 bases that match TRBD2. V was pared by 0 bases and J by 3 bases, with 2 bases of the junction left unmatched. This CDR3 is 15 amino acids long. The germline gives CDR1 MGHDK, CDR2 SYGVNS. CDR3 nucleotide sequence: TGTGCCAGCAGTGAATACAAGCGGGAGACAGATACGCAGTATTTT. As protein: CASSEYKRETDTQYF.

The count of this clonotype is one. The genes are TRBV9 and TRBJ2-6, with D uncertain. Germline CDR1 reads SGDLS; CDR2 reads YYNGEE. V lost 4 bases to trimming and J lost 2 bases, with 10 bases between them. The CDR3 length is 15 residues. CDR3 DNA: TGTGCCAGCAGCATACCCAATGCTGGGGCCAACGTCCTGACTTTC. This codes for CASSIPNAGANVLTF. The whole variable domain, remainder taken from reference TRBV9 and TRBJ2-6, is DSGVTQTPKHLITATGQRVTLRCSPRSGDLSVYWYQQSLDQGLQFLIQYYNGEERAKGNILERFSAQQFPDLHSELNLSSLELGDSALYFCASSIPNAGANVLTFGAGSRLTVL.

The V call is TRBV27, the J call TRBJ2-3; D unresolved. The tail of the sequence fits TRBJ2-7 better, so the J call may be wrong. The CDR3 extends over 12 amino acids. Germline V gives CDR1 MNHEY, CDR2 SMNVEV (reference sequence). This chain's CDR3 is CASGRLTETQYF. CDR3 nucleotide sequence: TGTGCCAGCGGCCGCCTCACAGAGACGCAGTACTTC.

This clonotype was seen more than once but under ten times. J is TRBJ2-1 and V is TRBV6-1; D tentatively reads TRBD1 or TRBD2 (5 bases each). The end of the DNA is better explained by TRBJ2-7, so the J call may be wrong. Per the germline V gene, CDR1 is MNHNS and CDR2 is SASEGT. The CDR3 runs to 14 residues. This CDR3 is CASSVVGVSYEQYV. In DNA, the CDR3 is TGTGCCAGCAGTGTGGTGGGGGTCTCCTACGAGCAGTACGTC.

This clonotype was observed a few times. The V gene is TRBV7-2, the J gene TRBJ2-5, with 8 bases aligning to TRBD2. The CDR3 length is 17 residues. V shed 1 base, J shed 4 bases, and the junction held 11 bases outside the gene matches. Germline CDR1 SGHTA, CDR2 FQGNSA. CDR3 nucleotide sequence: TGTGCCAGCAGCTTAGGGGGCACTCTCGGGGGGGCAGAGACCCAGTACTTC. It codes for CASSLGGTLGGAETQYF. The full variable domain, in which reference TRBV7-2 and TRBJ2-5 provide the parts outside the CDR3, is GAGVSQSPSNKVTEKGKDVELRCDPISGHTALYWYRQSLGQGLEFLIYFQGNSAPDKSGLPSDRFSAERTGGSVSTLTIQRTQQEDSAVYLCASSLGGTLGGAETQYFGPGTRLLVL.

Only one count was recorded for this clonotype. At one of its ends the junction is not consistent with the germline gene, which may arise from a read error. The chain combines TRBV27 with TRBJ2-4, with a tentative D call TRBD2 (6 bases). Looked up from germline, CDR1 is MNHEY and CDR2 is SMNVEV (reference sequence). The CDR3 runs to 15 residues. In DNA, the CDR3 is TGTGGCAGCGGGCAGCGGGTAGGAGTCAAAAATACTCAGTATTTC. Its protein product is CGSGQRVGVKNTQYF.

This chain links TRBV27 with TRBJ2-3; D is unclear. Trimming stripped 8 bases from V and 12 bases from J, with 15 bases between. This CDR3 has 11 residues. Germline values: CDR1 MNHEY, CDR2 SMNVEV (reference sequence). CDR3 amino acids: CASGAQETQYF. CDR3 nucleotides: TGTGCCAGCGGTGCTCAAGAGACCCAGTATTTT.